Below are 17 T cell receptor beta chains sequenced from a single sample in a study of T cell repertoires in cytomegalovirus infection. Using its own MiXCR run on the reads, TCRdb lists one record per CDR3 protein. The sample lists approximately 290,000 distinct CDR3 sequences; about 25% were seen once. The sequencing sample was made of PBMCs. These TCRs come from a human donor in good health (CMV status not recorded). Some clones in this sample may be carry-over from other donors' samples.

The rearrangement joins TRBV12-3 or TRBV12-4 to TRBJ2-1; D is unresolved. This CDR3 is 15 amino acids long. The germline V and J ends were trimmed by 2 bases and 0 bases, with 8 bases remaining between them. CDR3 region: CASSLLSASYNEQFF. The CDR3 bases are TGTGCCAGCAGTTTACTCTCAGCCTCCTACAATGAGCAGTTCTTC.

This clonotype was counted many times. The chain has TRBV7-2 and TRBJ2-1; D gene unclear. The length of the CDR3 is 12 residues. Trimming removed 4 bases from V and 7 bases from J, with 8 bases in between. From germline, CDR1 is SGHTA and CDR2 FQGNSA. The CDR3 here is CASSYDGNEQFF. For the CDR3, the DNA is TGTGCCAGCAGCTACGACGGGAATGAGCAGTTCTTC.

This clonotype was observed many times. J is TRBJ2-3 and V is TRBV28; TRBD1 might be the D (5 bases). V was trimmed by 6 bases and J by 4 bases, leaving 20 bases between them. This CDR3 spans 16 amino acids. Per the germline V gene, CDR1 is MDHEN and CDR2 is SYDVKM. In DNA form, the CDR3 reads TGTGCCAGCAGCCCCGAATGGGGCGCCTTCCCAGATACGCAGTATTTT. Its protein product is CASSPEWGAFPDTQYF.

The table lists this clonotype with a few counts. The CDR3 nucleotides read TGTGCCAGCAGCGACAGCCAACCGAGGGATACGCAGTATTTT. This gives the protein CASSDSQPRDTQYF. V and J are TRBV2 and TRBJ2-3; D is perhaps TRBD1 (5 bases). Trimming shortened V by 6 bases and J by 6 bases, and 16 bases separated the two germline ends. CDR3 length: 14 residues. The germline CDR1 and CDR2 sequences are SNHLY and FYNNEI.

A few counts support this clonotype. The chain is built from TRBV12-3 or TRBV12-4 and TRBJ1-4, with unresolved D. This CDR3 region has 13 residues. The germline V and J ends were trimmed by 5 bases and 5 bases, with 9 bases remaining between them. For the CDR3, the DNA is TGTGCCAGCAGTATCAGAGTAAATGAAAAACTGTTTTTT. Translating it yields CASSIRVNEKLFF.

The table lists this clonotype with many counts. The chain carries TRBV28 and TRBJ2-7, with D tentatively TRBD1 (5 bases). The CDR3 has 14 residues. Deletions cut 6 bases from V and 7 bases from J, with 19 bases between. From germline, CDR1 is MDHEN and CDR2 SYDVKM. The CDR3 DNA follows: TGTGCCAGCAGCCCAGGGCCGGGCTTGAGGGAGCAGTACTTC. This encodes CASSPGPGLREQYF.

V and J are TRBV6-5 and TRBJ2-1; D uncertain. V shed 1 base and J shed 4 bases, with 5 bases lying between them. The CDR3 extends over 13 amino acids. Germline lookup yields CDR1 MNHEY and CDR2 SVGAGI. As DNA, the CDR3 is TGTGCCAGCAGTTACTACGGTTACAATGAGCAGTTCTTC. Translation gives CASSYYGYNEQFF.

The chain recombines TRBV9 with TRBJ2-1; the D gene is possibly TRBD2 (6 bases). CDR3 size: 15 residues. The germline V gene encodes CDR1 SGDLS and CDR2 YYNGEE. Trimming cost V 3 bases and J 6 bases, with 16 bases left between them. In DNA, the CDR3 is TGTGCCAGCAGCGCGGGAGTACCCAGGGCCAATGAGCAGTTCTTC. Its translation is CASSAGVPRANEQFF.

This clonotype was observed a single time. The chain joins TRBV20-1 to TRBJ2-1; 13 bases fit TRBD2. This CDR3 contains 18 residues. The trim removed 3 bases at V and 0 bases at J, leaving 8 bases unmatched. Germline values: CDR1 DFQATT, CDR2 SNEGSKA (reference sequence). The DNA of the CDR3 is TGCAGTGCTAGGGAGGGACTAGCGGGACTTCGCTCCTACAATGAGCAGTTCTTC. Residues: CSAREGLAGLRSYNEQFF.

This clonotype was detected a few times. J is TRBJ1-1 and V is TRBV6-1, with TRBD1 matching over 7 bases. The germline gives CDR1 MNHNS, CDR2 SASEGT. This CDR3 is 13 amino acids long. The V and J ends lost 6 bases and 6 bases, in that order; junction bases with no gene match: 7. CDR3 nucleotide sequence: TGTGCCAGCAGAGAGACAGGGCGGGCTGAAGCTTTCTTT. Residues: CASRETGRAEAFF.

The chain couples TRBV11-2 to TRBJ2-5, with D uncertain. This CDR3 has 13 residues. V lost 0 bases, J lost 7 bases, and 9 bases lay in between. Germline CDR1 and CDR2: SGHAT and FQNNGV. CDR3 residues: CASSLDRAGTQYF. The DNA of the CDR3 is TGTGCCAGCAGCTTAGATCGGGCTGGGACCCAGTACTTC.

This clonotype has a handful of counts. This chain joins TRBV7-8 and TRBJ2-1; TRBD2 is a possible D gene (6 bases). V was clipped by 5 bases and J by 3 bases, with 17 bases between them. The CDR3 is made up of 16 amino acids. Germline CDR1 and CDR2: SGHVS and FQNEAQ. The CDR3 sequence: CASSPGLGGHYNEQFF. The CDR3 DNA reads TGTGCCAGCAGCCCAGGGTTGGGAGGCCACTACAATGAGCAGTTCTTC.

This clonotype showed up just a few times. The chain couples TRBV28 to TRBJ1-2; unclear D gene. Germline V gene sequence: CDR1 MDHEN, CDR2 SYDVKM. The length of the CDR3 is 14 residues. V dropped 2 bases and J dropped 0 bases, with 7 bases sitting between them. Here the CDR3 reads CASSLVGSNYGYTF. CDR3 nucleotides: TGTGCCAGCAGTTTAGTGGGATCTAACTATGGCTACACCTTC.

This clonotype was counted at least ten times. This CDR3 is CASSGNRDSGNTIYF. In DNA, the CDR3 is TGTGCCAGCAGCGGAAACAGGGATTCTGGAAACACCATATATTTT. The chain uses TRBV7-6 and TRBJ1-3; possibly TRBD1 for D (6 bases). Germline V lookup: CDR1 SGHVS, CDR2 FNYEAQ. The CDR3 covers 15 residues. Trimming removed 5 bases from V and 1 base from J, with 12 bases in between.

The chain is built from TRBV11-3 and TRBJ2-1; 7 nucleotides match TRBD1. The CDR3 sequence is 15 residues long. V dropped 2 bases and J dropped 10; count of bases not matched to a gene: 11. Germline-derived CDR1 and CDR2 are SGHNT and YENEEA. The CDR3 loop reads CASSLSRAGQAEQFF. The DNA of the CDR3 is TGTGCCAGCAGCTTAAGTCGGGCAGGACAGGCAGAGCAGTTCTTC.

For this clonotype: The CDR3 does not end in the conserved phenylalanine or tryptophan, so this is likely a read error. The CDR3 here is CASSQVLNSPLHL. In nucleotides, the CDR3 is TGTGCCAGCAGCCAAGTGCTGAATTCACCCCTCCACTTG. The V call is TRBV14, the J call TRBJ1-6; D is unclear. Between the trimmed V and J ends, which lost 1 base and 7 bases, there was a span of 5 bases. This CDR3 has 13 residues. From germline, CDR1 is SGHDN and CDR2 FVKESK.

This chain links TRBV20-1 with TRBJ1-2; weak D call: TRBD1 (5 bases). The CDR3 is 14 amino acids. CDR1 and CDR2 from the germline V gene are DFQATT and SNEGSKA (reference sequence). Between the trimmed V and J ends, which lost 5 bases and 2 bases, there was a span of 15 bases. The CDR3, as DNA: TGCAGTGCTTCATCTGGGACGGGGAACTATGGCTACACCTTC. This encodes CSASSGTGNYGYTF.